The source of this T cell receptor (beta chain) is a study of graft-versus-host responses after intestinal transplantation. Regarding the study as a whole: Those patients showing graft-donor T cell macrochimerism displayed high graft-versus-host to host-versus-graft clonal ratios in allografts. Some GvH clones appeared in ileal mucosa or blood before recipient bone marrow.

Germline values: CDR1 LNHDA, CDR2 SQIVND (reference sequence). V lost 8 bases and J lost 0, with 14 bases in between. This CDR3 has 15 residues. Remarks on this clone: The antigen is not known.

Clones were sequenced by immunoSEQ multiplex PCR, and TCRdb holds only the in-frame ones, with some missing. Of just over 14,000 clones listed, about 95% are singletons. The source was PBMCs, collected 9 days after transplant. The sequence was collected from a human patient who received an intestinal transplant, so some T cells may come from the graft donor. V usage is TRBV19 and J usage is TRBJ2-1, with no clear D. The DNA of the CDR3 is TGTGCCAGTTCCCAATACACGAGCTCCTACAATGAGCAGTTCTTC. Protein: CASSQYTSSYNEQFF.